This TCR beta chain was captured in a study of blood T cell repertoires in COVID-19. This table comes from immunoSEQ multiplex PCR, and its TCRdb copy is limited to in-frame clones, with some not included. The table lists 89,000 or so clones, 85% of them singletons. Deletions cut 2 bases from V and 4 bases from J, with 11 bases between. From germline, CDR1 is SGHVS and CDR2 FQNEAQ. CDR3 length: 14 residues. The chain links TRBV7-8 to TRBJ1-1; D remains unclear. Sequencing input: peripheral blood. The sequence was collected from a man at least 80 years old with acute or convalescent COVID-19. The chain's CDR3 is CASSLIPRGTEAFF. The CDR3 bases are TGTGCCAGCAGCTTAATACCGCGGGGCACTGAAGCTTTCTTT.